The 9 T cell receptor beta chains in this list originate from one sample, sequenced in a study of blood T cell repertoires in COVID-19. The data were produced by immunoSEQ multiplex PCR, yet TCRdb's version contains in-frame clones alone and is incomplete. The table records about 210,000 clones, 70% to 90% of them present only once. The sequencing input was peripheral blood. All receptors come from a woman aged 80 or over with acute or convalescent COVID-19.

The gene calls are TRBV11-2 and TRBJ2-2, with 8 positions matching TRBD2. CDR3 size: 15 residues. The ends lost 8 bases at V and 0 bases at J; junction bases unmatched: 5. Looked up from germline, CDR1 is SGHAT and CDR2 is FQNNGV. This CDR3 is CASGATSANTGELFF. In DNA, the CDR3 is TGTGCCAGCGGCGCGACTAGCGCGAACACCGGGGAGCTGTTTTTT. The variable domain in full, with the rest retrieved from reference TRBV11-2 and TRBJ2-2, is EAGVAQSPRYKIIEKRQSVAFWCNPISGHATLYWYQQILGQGPKLLIQFQNNGVVDDSQLPKDRFSAERLKGVDSTLKIQPAKLEDSAVYLCASGATSANTGELFFGEGSRLTVL.

The genes are TRBV27 and TRBJ1-3; possible D gene TRBD1, 5 bases. This CDR3 is 14 amino acids long. The ends were cut back, 6 bases at V and 4 bases at J, with 13 bases in the middle. The V gene's germline CDR1 is MNHEY and CDR2 SMNVEV (reference sequence). The CDR3 reads CASRPRGSGNTIYF. The CDR3 DNA follows: TGTGCCAGCAGGCCTCGGGGGTCCGGAAACACCATATATTTT.

The V gene is TRBV6-5, the J gene TRBJ2-1; TRBD2 aligns across 9 bases. Trimming took 8 bases from V and 1 from J; bases not matched to a gene: 6. Germline values: CDR1 MNHEY, CDR2 SVGAGI. CDR3 length: 15 amino acids. This chain's CDR3 is CASDESGGSYNEQFF. The CDR3 coding sequence is TGTGCCAGCGATGAAAGCGGGGGGTCCTACAATGAGCAGTTCTTC.

This rearrangement joins TRBV6-5 to TRBJ1-6, with TRBD1 as a possible D gene (6 bases). The CDR3 runs to 15 residues. CDR1 MNHEY and CDR2 SVGAGI come from the germline V gene. Trimming shortened V by 6 bases and J by 9 bases, and 18 bases separated the two germline ends. DNA for the CDR3: TGTGCCAGCAGACCGCCGGGGGGGGCAAGTTCACCCCTCCACTTT. The encoded protein is CASRPPGGASSPLHF.

This chain uses TRBV4-3 with TRBJ2-1; D is unresolved. V lost 0 bases and J 10 bases, leaving 19 bases between the germline ends. CDR3 length: 16 amino acids. Germline V CDR1 and CDR2: LGHNA, YSLEER. Written as DNA, the CDR3 is TGCGCCAGCAGCCAAGACTTAAGCAATATGGCGAGGGAGCAGTTCTTC. Translation gives CASSQDLSNMAREQFF.

The chain is built from TRBV18 and TRBJ2-1; no clear D. The CDR3 consists of 14 residues. CDR1 and CDR2 (germline): KGHSH, LQKENI. V gave up 4 bases and J gave up 3 bases, with 10 bases separating them. Here the CDR3 DNA reads TGTGCCAGCTCACACACATCAGTCTACAATGAGCAGTTCTTC. The encoded protein is CASSHTSVYNEQFF.

CDR3 bases: TGTGCCAGCAGCTTAGACCCTCAGGGCTGGTACGAGCAGTACTTC. Translation gives CASSLDPQGWYEQYF. This rearrangement joins TRBV7-2 to TRBJ2-7, with D possibly matching TRBD1 (5 bases). V dropped 1 base and J dropped 4 bases, with 14 bases sitting between them. Germline values: CDR1 SGHTA, CDR2 FQGNSA. The CDR3 consists of 15 residues.

The genes are TRBV5-1 and TRBJ1-4; 8 nucleotides match TRBD1. After removal of 2 bases from V and 7 bases from J, the junction contained 4 bases not matched to a gene. This CDR3 spans 14 amino acids. From germline, CDR1 is SGHRS and CDR2 YFSETQ. The CDR3 nucleotides are TGCGCCAGCAGCTTCGGACAGGGAAGTGAAAAACTGTTTTTT. Protein product: CASSFGQGSEKLFF.

The V call is TRBV7-2, the J call TRBJ1-1, with 9 bases aligning to TRBD1. This CDR3 is 14 amino acids long. V shed 3 bases, J shed 7 bases, and the junction held 6 bases outside the gene matches. Germline V gene sequence: CDR1 SGHTA, CDR2 FQGNSA. CDR3 amino acids: CASSFRQGVSEAFF. In DNA form, the CDR3 reads TGTGCCAGCAGCTTCAGACAGGGGGTTAGTGAAGCTTTCTTT.